The clone carrying this TCR beta chain has at least ten counts. Within the sample, other DNA sequences also encode this same CDR3. Trimming pared 5 bases from V and 0 bases from J, leaving 11 bases between. Per germline, CDR1 SGHAT and CDR2 FQNNGV. The CDR3 totals 14 residues. The repertoire was sequenced with immunoSEQ multiplex PCR; TCRdb's copy has only in-frame clones and lacks some. The table shows 230,000 or so clones, with over 75% occurring only once. This specimen belongs to a study of blood T cell repertoires in COVID-19. Study information: COVID-19 samples collected from the United States, Italy and Spain covered acute and convalescent phases. Sources were T cells, B-cell-depleted T cells, or PBMCs; the material itself was cDNA or gDNA.

The receptor's source is a human donor in a cohort sampled during active COVID-19. Source material: peripheral blood. The V gene is TRBV11-2, the J gene TRBJ2-7, with D possibly matching TRBD1 (6 bases). The CDR3 region has the DNA TGTGCCAGCAGCCGCGACAGGAGCTCCTACGAGCAGTACTTC. This translates into CASSRDRSSYEQYF.